Listed here are 29 T cell receptor beta chains from one sample, sequenced in a study of a mutant IDH1 vaccine in newly diagnosed glioma. Measured with immunoSEQ multiplex PCR; TCRdb has only the in-frame clones, and not every one. The table has tens of thousands of clones, around 87% seen once. Time point in this sample: week 35, safety follow-up. Each dose of the vaccine consisted of 300 ug of mutant IDH1 20-mer peptide, with topical imiquimod. No antigen has been identified for these receptors. The sequencing here drew on PBMCs, taken from a glioma patient whose treatment included an IDH1 peptide vaccine. Every receptor here comes from a man between 35 and 55 years old with glioma.

This clone is categorized as medium-sized. This rearrangement joins TRBV28 to TRBJ1-1; D ambiguous. Germline V lookup: CDR1 MDHEN, CDR2 SYDVKM. The CDR3 spans 12 residues. Trimming left V 3 bases short and J 8 bases short, with 10 bases between. The CDR3 here is CASSLPGWEAFF. CDR3 sequence (DNA): TGTGCCAGCAGTTTGCCTGGATGGGAAGCTTTCTTT.

The J gene is TRBJ1-3, the V gene TRBV6-1; D is perhaps TRBD1 (6 bases). CDR3 size: 13 residues. V lost 7 bases and J lost 4, with 11 bases in between. CDR1 and CDR2 from the germline V gene are MNHNS and SASEGT. The DNA of the CDR3 is TGTGCCAGCAAAGGGGGAGCGGGAAACACCATATATTTT. Amino acids: CASKGGAGNTIYF.

There are a few counts of this clone. The chain combines TRBV15 with TRBJ1-1; TRBD1 agrees at 9 bases. Germline CDR1 is LNHNV and CDR2 is YYDKDF (reference sequence). Trimming cost V 5 bases and J 5 bases; bases outside gene matches: 12. CDR3 length: 16 residues. The DNA for the CDR3 is TGTGCCACCAGCCCCTGGACAGGGGCGATAGGAACTGAAGCTTTCTTT. This codes for CATSPWTGAIGTEAFF.

This clone was detected once. The chain recombines TRBV9 with TRBJ1-4; unclear D gene. The CDR3 totals 13 residues. Trimming pared 1 base from V and 5 bases from J, leaving 6 bases between. CDR1 SGDLS and CDR2 YYNGEE come from the germline V gene. CDR3 in DNA: TGTGCCAGCAGCGTACACGAAAATGAAAAACTGTTTTTT. Translating it yields CASSVHENEKLFF.

This chain joins TRBV2 and TRBJ2-1, with 9 bases that match TRBD2. Germline values: CDR1 SNHLY, CDR2 FYNNEI. The CDR3 length is 16 residues. Trimming at V came to 3 bases and at J to 6 bases, leaving 9 bases not matched to a gene. CDR3 sequence reads: CASSDPPLAGSNEQFF. CDR3 coding DNA: TGTGCCAGCAGTGATCCCCCTCTAGCGGGATCCAATGAGCAGTTCTTC.

The rearrangement links TRBV5-6 to TRBJ2-7; 9 bases line up with TRBD1. The CDR3 consists of 15 residues. Trimming at V came to 2 bases and at J to 0 bases, leaving 3 bases not matched to a gene. CDR1 is SGHDT and CDR2 is YYEEEE in the germline V gene. The CDR3 loop reads CASSFGTGFSYEQYF. As DNA, the CDR3 is TGTGCCAGCAGCTTTGGGACAGGGTTCTCCTACGAGCAGTACTTC. Full variable domain (missing parts from reference TRBV5-6 and TRBJ2-7): DAGVTQSPTHLIKTRGQQVTLRCSPKSGHDTVSWYQQALGQGPQFIFQYYEEEERQRGNFPDRFSGHQFPNYSSELNVNALLLGDSALYLCASSFGTGFSYEQYFGPGTRLTVT.

The chain links TRBV11-2 to TRBJ2-1; 8 bases align to TRBD2. Germline V lookup: CDR1 SGHAT, CDR2 FQNNGV. The CDR3 is made up of 19 amino acids. Trimming removed 2 bases from V and 3 bases from J; junction bases left unmatched: 15. CDR3 amino acids: CASSLIFGSREDFYNEQFF. The DNA of the CDR3 is TGTGCCAGCAGCTTAATTTTTGGCTCGCGGGAGGATTTCTACAATGAGCAGTTCTTC.

J is TRBJ2-7 and V is TRBV4-2; 9 nucleotides align to TRBD1. Germline CDR1 is LGHNA and CDR2 is YNFKEQ. The CDR3 sequence is 15 residues long. Losses at the gene ends were 0 bases for V and 4 bases for J; bases not matched to a gene: 4. The CDR3 DNA is TGTGCCAGCAGCCAAGAGGACAGGGGTGGTTACGAGCAGTACTTC. This encodes CASSQEDRGGYEQYF.

The CDR3 coding sequence is TGTGCCAGCAGTCGTGGACTCGTAGAGACCCAGTACTTC. Translated, it gives CASSRGLVETQYF. The gene calls are TRBV5-6 and TRBJ2-5; possibly TRBD2 for D (5 bases). V was cut by 5 bases and J by 4 bases, with 12 bases left in between. Germline assignment: CDR1 SGHDT and CDR2 YYEEEE. The CDR3 contains 13 residues. Combining the CDR3 with reference TRBV5-6 and TRBJ2-5 gives the whole variable domain DAGVTQSPTHLIKTRGQQVTLRCSPKSGHDTVSWYQQALGQGPQFIFQYYEEEERQRGNFPDRFSGHQFPNYSSELNVNALLLGDSALYLCASSRGLVETQYFGPGTRLLVL.

The V and J genes are TRBV7-2 and TRBJ2-3, with TRBD1 as a possible D gene (8 bases). Germline assignment: CDR1 SGHTA and CDR2 FQGNSA. Trimming stripped 5 bases from V and 1 base from J, with 16 bases between. The CDR3 is made up of 16 amino acids. The CDR3 loop reads CASSRGTGGGTDTQYF. As DNA, the CDR3 is TGTGCCAGCAGCAGGGGCACAGGGGGGGGCACAGATACGCAGTATTTT.

This rearrangement joins TRBV15 to TRBJ2-3, with 8 positions matching TRBD1. The length of the CDR3 is 14 residues. Trimming at V came to 3 bases and at J to 7 bases, leaving 6 bases not matched to a gene. The germline CDR1 and CDR2 sequences are LNHNV and YYDKDF (reference sequence). The CDR3 sequence is CATSRDPGGNTQYF. The DNA for the CDR3 is TGTGCCACCAGCAGGGACCCAGGGGGCAATACGCAGTATTTT.

The J gene is TRBJ1-1, the V gene TRBV12-5, with TRBD1 matching 7 bases. This CDR3 spans 16 amino acids. V trimming: 3 bases; J trimming: 2 bases; junction bases outside the gene matches: 9. The germline V gene has CDR1 LGHNT and CDR2 FRNRAP. CDR3 residues: CASGLGGGRTNTEAFF. CDR3 in DNA: TGTGCTAGTGGTTTAGGGGGCGGCAGGACAAACACTGAAGCTTTCTTT.

This clone was recorded only once. The V call is TRBV6-5, the J call TRBJ2-5; 7 bases fit TRBD2. The V gene end was trimmed by 5 bases and the J gene end by 5 bases; junction bases not matched to a gene: 8. The CDR3 has 14 amino acids. Germline V gives CDR1 MNHEY, CDR2 SVGAGI. CDR3: CASSPTAGRETQYF. The DNA of the CDR3 is TGTGCCAGCAGTCCAACAGCGGGGAGGGAGACCCAGTACTTC.

The chain carries TRBV19 and TRBJ2-5, with TRBD2 as a possible D gene (6 bases). CDR1 is LNHDA, CDR2 SQIVND, per germline (reference sequence). Trimming cost V 4 bases and J 1 base, with 13 bases left between them. The CDR3 extends over 15 amino acids. CDR3: CASSTLPGLQETQYF. DNA for the CDR3: TGTGCCAGTAGTACCCTCCCGGGACTCCAAGAGACCCAGTACTTC.

The chain is built from TRBV28 and TRBJ2-5; D may be TRBD2 (6 bases). CDR1 is MDHEN, CDR2 SYDVKM, per germline. This CDR3 contains 13 residues. V was pared by 6 bases and J by 4 bases, with 12 bases between. CDR3 DNA sequence: TGTGCCAGCAGGCCCGGGGGATTAGAGACCCAGTACTTC. Amino acid sequence: CASRPGGLETQYF. Combining the CDR3 with reference TRBV28 and TRBJ2-5 gives the whole variable domain DVKVTQSSRYLVKRTGEKVFLECVQDMDHENMFWYRQDPGLGLRLIYFSYDVKMKEKGDIPEGYSVSREKKERFSLILESASTNQTSMYLCASRPGGLETQYFGPGTRLLVL.

The rearrangement joins TRBV2 to TRBJ1-2; TRBD1 agrees at 7 bases. CDR3 length: 13 residues. Germline assignment: CDR1 SNHLY and CDR2 FYNNEI. J was trimmed by 8 bases and V by 4 bases; bases with no gene match: 7. Here the CDR3 DNA reads TGTGCCAGCAGTGTTCAGGGGGTGGGAGGCTACACCTTC. It is translated as CASSVQGVGGYTF. The variable domain in full, completed from reference TRBV2 and TRBJ1-2, reads EPEVTQTPSHQVTQMGQEVILRCVPISNHLYFYWYRQILGQKVEFLVSFYNNEISEKSEIFDDQFSVERPDGSNFTLKIRSTKLEDSAMYFCASSVQGVGGYTFGSGTRLTVV.

This chain joins TRBV27 and TRBJ2-1; 10 positions agree with TRBD1. The CDR3 length is 16 residues. From germline, CDR1 is MNHEY and CDR2 SMNVEV (reference sequence). V shed 0 bases, J shed 6 bases, and the junction held 5 bases outside the gene matches. CDR3 sequence: CASSLSGTGDSNEQFF. CDR3 bases: TGTGCCAGCAGTTTATCCGGGACAGGGGATTCCAATGAGCAGTTCTTC.

The chain carries TRBV7-2 and TRBJ2-1; D unresolved. Trimming took 5 bases from V and 0 from J, leaving 14 bases between them. Germline V gives CDR1 SGHTA, CDR2 FQGNSA. The length of the CDR3 is 16 residues. The CDR3 loop reads CASSRDGGFSYNEQFF. The CDR3 DNA reads as TGTGCCAGCAGCCGAGATGGCGGCTTCTCCTACAATGAGCAGTTCTTC. Using reference TRBV7-2 and TRBJ2-1 for the parts outside the CDR3, the full variable domain is GAGVSQSPSNKVTEKGKDVELRCDPISGHTALYWYRQSLGQGLEFLIYFQGNSAPDKSGLPSDRFSAERTGGSVSTLTIQRTQQEDSAVYLCASSRDGGFSYNEQFFGPGTRLTVL.

This chain links TRBV27 with TRBJ2-7; 14 nucleotides align to TRBD2. Trimming cost V 4 bases and J 6 bases; bases outside gene matches: 8. Per germline, CDR1 MNHEY and CDR2 SMNVEV (reference sequence). The length of the CDR3 is 16 residues. This chain's CDR3 is CASSWGTSGSFREQYF. The CDR3 DNA reads as TGTGCCAGCAGTTGGGGGACTAGCGGGAGTTTCCGCGAGCAGTACTTC.

This chain connects TRBV4-2 to TRBJ2-1; D not resolved. Germline CDR1 is LGHNA and CDR2 is YNFKEQ. This CDR3 is built from 15 residues. Trimming stripped 4 bases from V and 3 bases from J, with 13 bases between. The CDR3 loop reads CASSLPVNSYNEQFF. The CDR3 coding sequence is TGTGCCAGCAGCCTGCCCGTGAACAGCTACAATGAGCAGTTCTTC.

The V gene is TRBV7-3, the J gene TRBJ1-5; TRBD1 agrees at 10 bases. The germline CDR1 and CDR2 sequences are SGHTA and FQGTGA. There are 18 residues in the CDR3. V dropped 5 bases and J dropped 0; count of bases not matched to a gene: 10. CDR3 loop: CASSPTGTGVYSNQPQHF. The CDR3 region has the DNA TGTGCCAGCAGCCCGACCGGGACAGGGGTCTATAGCAATCAGCCCCAGCATTTT.

The J gene is TRBJ2-1, the V gene TRBV5-1, with D unresolved. The length of the CDR3 is 13 residues. The V gene's germline CDR1 is SGHRS and CDR2 YFSETQ. The V gene lost 0 bases and the J gene lost 4 bases, with 5 bases spanning the gap. The CDR3 loop is CASSLVAYNEQFF. CDR3 in DNA: TGCGCCAGCAGCTTGGTGGCATACAATGAGCAGTTCTTC.

The CDR3 DNA is TGTGCCACCAGCAGACAAAGGGTGGGACTAGGCGAGCCCGGGGAGCTGTTTTTT. It encodes CATSRQRVGLGEPGELFF. The V call is TRBV15, the J call TRBJ2-2; 8 bases fit TRBD2. J was trimmed by 6 bases and V by 2 bases; bases with no gene match: 14. The germline gives CDR1 LNHNV, CDR2 YYDKDF (reference sequence). CDR3 length: 18 amino acids.

The gene calls are TRBV6-4 and TRBJ2-6, with TRBD2 as a possible D gene (5 bases). Looked up from germline, CDR1 is MRHNA and CDR2 is SNTAGT. This CDR3 is built from 16 residues. V was cut by 5 bases and J by 0 bases, with 11 bases left in between. CDR3 DNA sequence: TGTGCCAGCAGTACCCGGGAAACCTCTGGGGCCAACGTCCTGACTTTC. This translates into CASSTRETSGANVLTF.

The chain uses TRBV12-5 and TRBJ2-1; 9 bases align to TRBD2. The CDR3 sequence is 18 residues long. The germline V gene has CDR1 LGHNT and CDR2 FRNRAP. Trimming at V came to 4 bases and at J to 8 bases, leaving 18 bases not matched to a gene. CDR3 sequence reads: CASGSWRGGIAGVHEQFF. The CDR3 region has the DNA TGTGCTAGTGGTTCATGGCGAGGGGGCATAGCGGGAGTCCATGAGCAGTTCTTC.

The chain carries TRBV7-2 and TRBJ1-2, with 7 bases identical to TRBD1. Germline lookup yields CDR1 SGHTA and CDR2 FQGNSA. The CDR3 spans 14 residues. The V and J ends lost 7 bases and 4 bases, in that order; junction bases with no gene match: 9. The CDR3 DNA reads as TGTGCCAGCAACCCAGGGGGGGACGTCTATGGCTACACCTTC. Its translation is CASNPGGDVYGYTF.

This chain joins TRBV27 and TRBJ1-4, with D possibly being TRBD1 (5 bases). The length of the CDR3 is 15 residues. Trimming took off 3 bases at V and 8 bases at J, with 16 bases between the two ends. Germline CDR1 is MNHEY and CDR2 is SMNVEV (reference sequence). The CDR3 region is CASSFSGTIGEKLFF. The DNA of the CDR3 is TGTGCCAGCAGTTTTTCAGGGACGATCGGAGAAAAACTGTTTTTT.

Notes on this clone: At the DNA level, this CDR3 is encoded by other sequences in the same sample as well. The V and J genes are TRBV4-3 and TRBJ2-2; 11 bases map to TRBD1. This CDR3 is 16 amino acids long. Germline trimming cut 0 bases from V and 4 bases from J; bases unmatched to any gene: 1. Germline V gives CDR1 LGHNA, CDR2 YSLEER. The CDR3 sequence: CASSQDGTGGTGELFF. As DNA, the CDR3 is TGCGCCAGCAGCCAAGACGGGACAGGGGGCACCGGGGAGCTGTTTTTT.

The rearrangement joins TRBV14 to TRBJ2-7; 7 bases match TRBD1. The CDR3 runs 12 residues. Trimming at V came to 4 bases and at J to 4 bases, leaving 1 base not matched to a gene. Germline V gives CDR1 SGHDN, CDR2 FVKESK. The CDR3 coding sequence is TGTGCCAGCAGCCCGACAGGGTACGAGCAGTACGTC. This codes for CASSPTGYEQYV.